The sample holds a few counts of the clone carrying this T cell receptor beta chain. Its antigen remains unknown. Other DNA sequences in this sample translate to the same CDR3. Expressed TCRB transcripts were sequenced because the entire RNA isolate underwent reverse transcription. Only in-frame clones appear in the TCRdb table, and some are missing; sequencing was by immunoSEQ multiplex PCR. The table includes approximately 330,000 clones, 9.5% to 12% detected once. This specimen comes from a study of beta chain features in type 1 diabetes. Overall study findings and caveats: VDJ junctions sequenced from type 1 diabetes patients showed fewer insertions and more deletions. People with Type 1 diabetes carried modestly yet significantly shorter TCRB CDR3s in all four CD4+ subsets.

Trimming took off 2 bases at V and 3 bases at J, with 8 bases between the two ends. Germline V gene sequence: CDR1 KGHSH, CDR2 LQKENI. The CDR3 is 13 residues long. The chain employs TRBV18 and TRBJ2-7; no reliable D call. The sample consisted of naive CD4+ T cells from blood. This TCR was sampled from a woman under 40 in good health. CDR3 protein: CASSPGPGYEQYF. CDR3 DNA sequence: TGTGCCAGCTCACCAGGTCCGGGCTACGAGCAGTACTTC.